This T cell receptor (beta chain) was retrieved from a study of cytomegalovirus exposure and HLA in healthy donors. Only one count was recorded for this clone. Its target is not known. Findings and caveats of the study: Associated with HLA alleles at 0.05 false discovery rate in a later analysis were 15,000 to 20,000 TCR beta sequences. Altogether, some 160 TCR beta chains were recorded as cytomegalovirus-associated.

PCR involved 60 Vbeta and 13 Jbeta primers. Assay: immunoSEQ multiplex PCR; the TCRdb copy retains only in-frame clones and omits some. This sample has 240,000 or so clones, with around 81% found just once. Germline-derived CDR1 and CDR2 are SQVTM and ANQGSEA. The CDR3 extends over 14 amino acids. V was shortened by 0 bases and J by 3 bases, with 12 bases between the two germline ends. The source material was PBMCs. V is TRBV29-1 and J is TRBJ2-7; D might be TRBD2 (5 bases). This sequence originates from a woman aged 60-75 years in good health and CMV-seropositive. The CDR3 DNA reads TGCAGCGTTGAAGATCTTCAAGGAGGCTACGAGCAGTACTTC. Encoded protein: CSVEDLQGGYEQYF.